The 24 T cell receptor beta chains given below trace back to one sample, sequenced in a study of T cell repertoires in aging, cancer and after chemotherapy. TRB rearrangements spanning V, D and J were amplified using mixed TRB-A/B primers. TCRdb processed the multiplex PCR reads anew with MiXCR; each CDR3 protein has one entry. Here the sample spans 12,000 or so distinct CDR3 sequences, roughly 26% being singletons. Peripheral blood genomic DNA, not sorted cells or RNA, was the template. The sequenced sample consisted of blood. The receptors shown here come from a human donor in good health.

CDR3 sequence: CASSENFVTASTDTQYF. The CDR3 DNA reads as TGTGCCAGCAGTGAAAATTTTGTGACAGCTAGCACAGATACGCAGTATTTT. The V call is TRBV6-2 or TRBV6-3, the J call TRBJ2-3; D may be TRBD1 (5 bases). Trimming stripped 5 bases from V and 0 bases from J, with 18 bases between. Germline V gene data show CDR1 as MNHEY and CDR2 as SVGEGT. The CDR3 loop spans 17 amino acids.

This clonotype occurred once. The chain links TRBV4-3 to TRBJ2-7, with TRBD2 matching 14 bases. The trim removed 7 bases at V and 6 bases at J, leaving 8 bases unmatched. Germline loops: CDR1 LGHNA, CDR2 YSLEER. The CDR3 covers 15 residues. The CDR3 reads CASTLGLAGVGEQYF. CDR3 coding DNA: TGCGCCAGCACTCTGGGACTAGCGGGGGTGGGCGAGCAGTACTTC.

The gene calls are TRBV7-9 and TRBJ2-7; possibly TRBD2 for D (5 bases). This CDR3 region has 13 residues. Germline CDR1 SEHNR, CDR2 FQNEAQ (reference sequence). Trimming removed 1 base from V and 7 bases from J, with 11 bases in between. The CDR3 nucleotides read TGTGCCAGCAGCTTAGGGTTCGGGAATGAGCAGTACTTC. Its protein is CASSLGFGNEQYF.

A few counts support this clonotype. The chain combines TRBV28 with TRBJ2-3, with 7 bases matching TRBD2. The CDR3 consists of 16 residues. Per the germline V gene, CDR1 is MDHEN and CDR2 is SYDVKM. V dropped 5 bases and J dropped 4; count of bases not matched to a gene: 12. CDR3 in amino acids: CASSLGWEGRSDTQYF. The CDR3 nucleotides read TGTGCCAGCAGTCTCGGATGGGAGGGGAGATCAGATACGCAGTATTTT.

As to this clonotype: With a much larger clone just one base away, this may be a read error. This CDR3 is CASSIEPLYVQYF. The CDR3 nucleotides read TGTGCCAGTAGTATAGAACCCCTATACGTGCAGTACTTC. The chain employs TRBV19 and TRBJ2-7; D is unresolved. CDR1 LNHDA and CDR2 SQIVND come from the germline V gene (reference sequence). The CDR3 consists of 13 residues.

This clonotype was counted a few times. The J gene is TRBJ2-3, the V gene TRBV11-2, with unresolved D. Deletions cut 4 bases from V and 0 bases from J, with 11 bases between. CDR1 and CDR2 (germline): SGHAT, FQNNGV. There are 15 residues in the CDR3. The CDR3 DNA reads TGTGCCAGCAGCTCTCCCCGGGTGAGCACAGATACGCAGTATTTT. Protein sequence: CASSSPRVSTDTQYF.

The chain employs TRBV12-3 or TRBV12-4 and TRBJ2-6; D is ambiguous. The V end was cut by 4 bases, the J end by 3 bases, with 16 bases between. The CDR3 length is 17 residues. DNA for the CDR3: TGTGCCAGCAGTTCTCCTCACCCCGTTCTTGGGGCCAACGTCCTGACTTTC. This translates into CASSSPHPVLGANVLTF.

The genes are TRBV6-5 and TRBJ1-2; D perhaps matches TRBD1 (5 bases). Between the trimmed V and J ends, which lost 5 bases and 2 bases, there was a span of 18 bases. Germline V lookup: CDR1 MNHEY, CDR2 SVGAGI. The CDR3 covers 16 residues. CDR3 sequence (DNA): TGTGCCAGCAGTGAAGCGCGGGGCAGGGCCAACTATGGCTACACCTTC. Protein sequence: CASSEARGRANYGYTF.

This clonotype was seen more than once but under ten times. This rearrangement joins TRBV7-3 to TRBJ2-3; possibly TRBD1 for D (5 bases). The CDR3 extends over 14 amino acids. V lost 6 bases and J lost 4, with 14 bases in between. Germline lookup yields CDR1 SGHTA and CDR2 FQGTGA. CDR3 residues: CASSSPRAPDTQYF. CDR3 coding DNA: TGTGCCAGCAGTTCCCCCAGGGCGCCAGATACGCAGTATTTT.

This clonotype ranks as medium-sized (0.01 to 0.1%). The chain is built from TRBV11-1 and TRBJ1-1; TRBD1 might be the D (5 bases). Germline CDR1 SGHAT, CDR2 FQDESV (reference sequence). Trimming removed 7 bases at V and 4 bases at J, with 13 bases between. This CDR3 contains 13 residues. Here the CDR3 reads CASTARGVTEAFF. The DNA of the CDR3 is TGTGCCAGCACCGCACGGGGGGTCACTGAAGCTTTCTTT.

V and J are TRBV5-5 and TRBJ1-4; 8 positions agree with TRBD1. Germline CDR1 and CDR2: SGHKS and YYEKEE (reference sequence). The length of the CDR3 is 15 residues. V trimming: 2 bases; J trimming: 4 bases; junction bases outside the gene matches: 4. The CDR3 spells CASSFGQGGNEKLFF. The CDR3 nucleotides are TGTGCCAGCAGCTTTGGACAGGGCGGTAATGAAAAACTGTTTTTT.

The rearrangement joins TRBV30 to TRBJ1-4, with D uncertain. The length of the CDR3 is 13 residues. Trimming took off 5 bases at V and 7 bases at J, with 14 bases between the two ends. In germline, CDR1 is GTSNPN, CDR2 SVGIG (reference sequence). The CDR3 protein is CAWATSWGEKLFF. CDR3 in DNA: TGTGCCTGGGCTACATCTTGGGGTGAAAAACTGTTTTTT.

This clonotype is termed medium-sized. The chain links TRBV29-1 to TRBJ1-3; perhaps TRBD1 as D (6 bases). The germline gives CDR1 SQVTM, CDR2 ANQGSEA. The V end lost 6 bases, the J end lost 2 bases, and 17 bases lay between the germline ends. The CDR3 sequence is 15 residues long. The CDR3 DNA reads TGCAGCGTCGGCGACAGGAGGCAGGCTGGAAACACCATATATTTT. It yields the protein CSVGDRRQAGNTIYF. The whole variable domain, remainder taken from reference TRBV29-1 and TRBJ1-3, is SAVISQKPSRDICQRGTSLTIQCQVDSQVTMMFWYRQQPGQSLTLIATANQGSEATYESGFVIDKFPISRPNLTFSTLTVSNMSPEDSSIYLCSVGDRRQAGNTIYFGEGSWLTVV.

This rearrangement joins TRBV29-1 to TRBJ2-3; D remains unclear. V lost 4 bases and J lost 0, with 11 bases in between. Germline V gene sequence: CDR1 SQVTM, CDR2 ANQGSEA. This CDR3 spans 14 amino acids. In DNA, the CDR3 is TGCAGCGTTGTTGCACAGTCTAGCACAGATACGCAGTATTTT. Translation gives CSVVAQSSTDTQYF.

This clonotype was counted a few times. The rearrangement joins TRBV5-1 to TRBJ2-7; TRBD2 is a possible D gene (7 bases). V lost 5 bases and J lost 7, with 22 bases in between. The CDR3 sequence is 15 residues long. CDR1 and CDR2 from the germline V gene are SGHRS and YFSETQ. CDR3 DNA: TGCGCCAGCAGAAAAGCGGGACACCCGTCAGGAGAGCAGTACTTC. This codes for CASRKAGHPSGEQYF.

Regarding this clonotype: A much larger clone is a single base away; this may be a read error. CDR3: CASGLWDETQYF. As DNA, the CDR3 is TGTGCCAGCGGCCTATGGGACGAGACCCAGTACTTC. V gene TRBV5-5 combines with J gene TRBJ2-5; D is tentatively TRBD1 or TRBD2 (5 bases each). The CDR3 runs to 12 residues. Trimming took 7 bases from V and 5 from J, leaving 12 bases between them. Germline values: CDR1 SGHKS, CDR2 YYEKEE (reference sequence).

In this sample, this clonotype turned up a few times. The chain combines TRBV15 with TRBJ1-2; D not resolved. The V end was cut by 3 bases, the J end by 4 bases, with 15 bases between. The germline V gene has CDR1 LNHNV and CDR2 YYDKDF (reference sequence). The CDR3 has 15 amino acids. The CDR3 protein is CATSRENSEGYGYTF. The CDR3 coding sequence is TGTGCCACCAGCAGGGAAAACAGCGAGGGCTATGGCTACACCTTC.

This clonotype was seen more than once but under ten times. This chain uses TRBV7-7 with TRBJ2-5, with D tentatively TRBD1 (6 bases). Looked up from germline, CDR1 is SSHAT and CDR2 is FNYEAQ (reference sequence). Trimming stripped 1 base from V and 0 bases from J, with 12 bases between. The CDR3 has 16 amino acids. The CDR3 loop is CASSLGSGAYQETQYF. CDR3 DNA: TGTGCCAGCAGCTTAGGGTCAGGGGCCTACCAAGAGACCCAGTACTTC.

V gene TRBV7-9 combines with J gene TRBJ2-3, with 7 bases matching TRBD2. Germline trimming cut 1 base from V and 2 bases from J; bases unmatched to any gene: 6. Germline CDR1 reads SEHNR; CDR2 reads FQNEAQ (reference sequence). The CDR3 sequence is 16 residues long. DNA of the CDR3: TGTGCCAGCAGCTTAGGGGCTAGCGGCCCCACAGATACGCAGTATTTT. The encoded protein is CASSLGASGPTDTQYF.

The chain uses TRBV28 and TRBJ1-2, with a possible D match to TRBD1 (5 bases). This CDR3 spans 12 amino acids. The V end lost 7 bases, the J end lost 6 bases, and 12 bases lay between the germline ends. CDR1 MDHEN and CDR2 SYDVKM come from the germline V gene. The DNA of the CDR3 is TGTGCCAGCACATCAGGGCGGAATGGCTACACCTTC. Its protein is CASTSGRNGYTF.

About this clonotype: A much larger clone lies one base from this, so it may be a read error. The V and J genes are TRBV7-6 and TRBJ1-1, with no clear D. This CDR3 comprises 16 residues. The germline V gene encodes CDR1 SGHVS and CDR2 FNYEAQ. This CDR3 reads CDSSPLGRESNTEAFF. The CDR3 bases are TGTGACAGCAGCCCCCTGGGGAGGGAATCGAACACTGAAGCTTTCTTT.

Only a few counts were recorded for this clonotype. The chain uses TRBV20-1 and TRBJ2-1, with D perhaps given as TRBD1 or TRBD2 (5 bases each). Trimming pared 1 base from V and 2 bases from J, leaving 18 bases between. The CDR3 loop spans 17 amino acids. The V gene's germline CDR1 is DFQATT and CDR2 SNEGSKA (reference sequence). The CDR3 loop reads CSARGYQPGRTYNEQFF. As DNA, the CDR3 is TGCAGTGCTAGAGGGTATCAACCGGGACGAACCTACAATGAGCAGTTCTTC.

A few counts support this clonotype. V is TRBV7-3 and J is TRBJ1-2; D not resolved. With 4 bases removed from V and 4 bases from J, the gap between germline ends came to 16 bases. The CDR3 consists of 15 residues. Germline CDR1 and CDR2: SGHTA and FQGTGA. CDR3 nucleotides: TGTGCCAGCAGCTCCGGTGCTGAATCCCCCTATGGCTACACCTTC. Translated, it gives CASSSGAESPYGYTF.

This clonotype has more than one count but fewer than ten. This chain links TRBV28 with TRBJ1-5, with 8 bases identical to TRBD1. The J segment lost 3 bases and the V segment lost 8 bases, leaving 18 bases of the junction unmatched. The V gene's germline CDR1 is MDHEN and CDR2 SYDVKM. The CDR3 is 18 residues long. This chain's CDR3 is CASALVGRAGGSNQPQHF. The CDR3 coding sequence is TGTGCCAGCGCTCTTGTGGGTAGGGCAGGGGGCTCCAATCAGCCCCAGCATTTT.